The source of this T cell receptor beta chain is a study of identical twins (dated by TCRdb to about 2016). Regarding the study in general: The study deep-sequenced TCR alpha and beta repertoires from monozygotic twins, unrelated adults of various ages and cord blood to test whether fetal clonotypes persist. To rule out contamination, the twin experiments were replicated at different times with different library preparation protocols.

The library was made by 5' RACE. These reads were obtained on an Illumina HiSeq 2000. Template switching introduced a universal primer binding site; the final cDNA contained a unique molecular identifier, enabling accurate counting of TCR cDNA molecules. Specific primers in the conserved constant-segment region were used to synthesize first-strand cDNA for TCR alpha and beta chains. To control for contamination, each cDNA library was double barcoded with a SMART-Mk sample barcode plus Illumina barcodes. Two successive PCR steps introduced TruSeq adapter sequences along with Illumina sample barcodes. The TCR alpha and beta cDNA libraries were sequenced on the Illumina HiSeq platform using custom primers. The original pipeline was this. MiGEC processed the raw reads to extract unique molecular identifiers, while MiXCR was used to determine the CDR3 positions. For each individual, recombination models were inferred using an EM algorithm with the repgenHMM and IGoR tools. Shared clonotype analysis was performed with the tcR package in R, normalizing sharing by the product of cloneset sizes. To study raw recombination free of thymic and clonal selection effects, out-of-frame nonproductive sequences were analyzed. TCRdb applied fastp at Q25 and MiXCR to the public reads, then kept only in-frame beta chains. Entries that share a CDR3 protein sequence are merged under the most common genes and DNA. It is TCRdb's table, rather than the study itself, that gives the V and J calls and clone size. The sample table shows some 630,000 distinct CDR3 sequences, and 7.1% are seen once. Less than 2% of the sample comes from the top ten.

All donors were healthy Caucasians. Three pairs of female monozygotic twins, all aged 18 to 29 years, were included in the twin cohort. RNA for TCR libraries was isolated from peripheral blood mononuclear cells. The paper as a whole reports these results and caveats: Invariant T cells such as MAIT and iNKT could partly confound zero-insertion analyses, though diverse VJ usage argued against this for most clonotypes. Conclusions relied on cross-sectional statistical analysis, since the same donors could not be followed over many years. Compared with coincidental sharing between unrelated individuals, out-of-frame TCR alpha sequences shared between twins had an excess of sequences with low generation probability. The excess sharing between twins in beta out-of-frame sequences was weaker because fewer shared sequences reduced the signal-to-noise ratio. Abundant cord blood beta clonotypes had fewer insertions, young adult naive repertoires showed a similar but weaker trend, and memory repertoires showed no such trend. Out-of-frame TCR alpha sharing in monozygotic twins was systematically underestimated by recombination models, whereas sharing between unrelated individuals was in agreement with the recombination models.

V drops 4 bases and J drops 7 bases, leaving 15 bases in between. From its cysteine to its phenylalanine, the CDR3 spans 14 amino acids. The DNA shown is the 42-base CDR3, in frame from base 1. Taken from the germline V gene, the CDR1 and CDR2 loops are KGHDR and SFDVKD. Many counts were recorded for this clonotype. There is no known antigen for this receptor. Base quality data are lacking; no much larger clone is found one base away. These data also formed part of another study, on yellow fever vaccine responses in identical twins. From the second report: The T cell response to vaccination in identical twins was reported by the authors to appear partly convergent and partly personalized. Focusing on identical twins, the study followed the T cell clones that responded to the vaccine, and did so with precision.

The sample consisted of PBMCs. The rearrangement combines TRBV24-1 with TRBJ1-1, with the D gene call left open. The source is a woman under 30 in good health. The bases are TGTGCCACCAGTGACCGGGCTTCGGCGGGTGAAGCTTTCTTT. This encodes CATSDRASAGEAFF.